Following are 5 T cell receptor beta chains from one sample sequenced in a study of blood T cell repertoires in COVID-19 (dated by TCRdb to the early 2020s). Receptors were amplified or captured by the immunoSEQ multiplex PCR assay. TCRdb retrieved this table from immuneACCESS and kept in-frame rearrangements only. Not all clones are present; in checked studies, unresolved V genes account for under half, and no reason is known for the remainder. The sample records under 300,000 clones, more than 65% of which are singletons. The ten biggest clones cover approximately 1.5% of the sample. Sequences were obtained from peripheral blood. These receptors all come from a woman aged 40 to 50 who had recovered from COVID-19.

This chain joins TRBV19 and TRBJ1-6, with D maybe TRBD1 (6 bases). The CDR3 is 13 residues long. Trimming removed 6 bases from V and 7 bases from J, with 10 bases in between. Germline CDR1 and CDR2: LNHDA and SQIVND (reference sequence). The CDR3 region is CASREQGNSPLHF. The CDR3, as DNA: TGTGCCAGTAGAGAACAGGGAAATTCACCCCTCCACTTT. The full variable domain, its missing parts supplied by reference TRBV19 and TRBJ1-6, is DGGITQSPKYLFRKEGQNVTLSCEQNLNHDAMYWYRQDPGQGLRLIYYSQIVNDFQKGDIAEGYSVSREKKESFPLTVTSAQKNPTAFYLCASREQGNSPLHFGNGTRLTVT.

The rearrangement uses TRBV5-3 and TRBJ1-4; D may be TRBD1 (6 bases). TRBV5-3 is an ORF for which the function is uncertain. CDR3 length equals 16 residues. Trimming shortened V by 4 bases and J by 0 bases, and 13 bases separated the two germline ends. The CDR3 loop is CARSAEDRTTNEKLFF. CDR3 bases: TGTGCCAGAAGCGCCGAGGACAGAACAACTAATGAAAAACTGTTTTTT.

This rearrangement joins TRBV5-1 to TRBJ2-3, with 8 bases lining up with TRBD2. The CDR3 is made up of 15 amino acids. The J segment lost 5 bases and the V segment lost 7 bases, leaving 12 bases of the junction unmatched. Germline assignment: CDR1 SGHRS and CDR2 YFSETQ. CDR3 sequence (DNA): TGCGCCAGCTCCCTAGCGAAGCGGGAGCGAGATACGCAGTATTTT. Amino acid sequence: CASSLAKRERDTQYF.

This rearrangement joins TRBV5-4 to TRBJ2-5, with D perhaps TRBD2 (5 bases). This CDR3 has 15 residues. The germline CDR1 and CDR2 sequences are SGHNT and YYREEE (reference sequence). The ends were cut back, 1 base at V and 1 base at J, with 11 bases in the middle. The CDR3: CASSLPRVAQETQYF. CDR3 in DNA: TGTGCCAGCAGCTTGCCGAGGGTGGCCCAAGAGACCCAGTACTTC. Complete variable domain (other parts from reference TRBV5-4 and TRBJ2-5): ETGVTQSPTHLIKTRGQQVTLRCSSQSGHNTVSWYQQALGQGPQFIFQYYREEENGRGNFPPRFSGLQFPNYSSELNVNALELDDSALYLCASSLPRVAQETQYFGPGTRLLVL.

This clone was counted a few times. The chain carries TRBV28 and TRBJ1-1; weak D call: TRBD1 (6 bases). Between the trimmed V and J ends, which lost 7 bases and 7 bases, there was a span of 16 bases. Germline-derived CDR1 and CDR2 are MDHEN and SYDVKM. The CDR3 is 13 residues long. CDR3 sequence reads: CASKTGPVGEAFF. The CDR3 bases are TGTGCCAGCAAGACAGGTCCTGTCGGTGAAGCTTTCTTT.